This TCR beta chain was profiled in a study of identical twins. The germline V gene encodes CDR1 MNHNS and CDR2 SASEGT. Trimming took 4 bases from V and 6 from J; bases not matched to a gene: 17. CDR3 size: 18 residues. MiXCR, run by TCRdb on the 5' RACE reads, gives a single entry per CDR3 protein. The repertoire holds about 690,000 distinct CDR3 sequences, 5.5% to 7.5% seen once, with approximately 1.6% in the top ten. The source is a man aged 18 to 29 in good health. Sample: naive T cells sorted from blood. The chain has TRBV6-1 and TRBJ2-1, with TRBD1 identical over 8 bases. The CDR3 DNA is TGTGCCAGCAGTGGGGGACAGGTTCACCTAGACCGTCTCAATGAGCAGTTCTTC. This sequence encodes CASSGGQVHLDRLNEQFF.